This T cell receptor beta chain appears in the sequencing data of a study of blood T cell repertoires in COVID-19. CDR3 length: 14 amino acids. The germline CDR1 and CDR2 sequences are SEHNR and FQNEAQ (reference sequence). Trimming removed 5 bases from V and 3 bases from J, with 14 bases in between. TCRdb's table, derived via immunoSEQ multiplex PCR, lists solely in-frame clones and lacks some. Of roughly 180,000 clones in the sample, around 85% were seen once. The sequence came from a man aged 70-80 years with active or convalescent COVID-19. V is TRBV7-9 and J is TRBJ2-7; D gene unclear. The sequenced material came from peripheral blood. The chain's CDR3 is CASSVELDRYEQYF. CDR3 nucleotides: TGTGCCAGCAGCGTGGAGTTGGATCGCTACGAGCAGTACTTC.